The subject of this entry is one TCR beta chain. The record originates from a study of blood T cell repertoires in COVID-19. V lost 1 base, J lost 5 bases, and 5 bases stayed unmatched. This CDR3 spans 15 amino acids. Looked up from germline, CDR1 is MGHRA and CDR2 is YSYEKL. Some clones are missing from TCRdb's copy, which holds only in-frame ones; the method was immunoSEQ multiplex PCR. The data hold fewer than 40,000 clones, with 70% to 90% observed a single time. The sequenced material came from peripheral blood. This chain links TRBV4-1 with TRBJ2-4; 7 nucleotides line up with TRBD2. The clonotype comes from a man of 80 years or more with active COVID-19. The CDR3 sequence is CASSQAAGVQNIQYF. Here the CDR3 DNA reads TGCGCCAGCAGCCAAGCCGCGGGGGTTCAAAACATTCAGTACTTC.